This T cell receptor (beta chain) came from a study of blood T cells in healthy people across ages. V lost 0 bases and J lost 4, with 16 bases in between. CDR3 length equals 16 residues. Primed by a sample-barcoded 5' primer and a J-beta primer mix, a second PCR proceeded for roughly 7 to 12 cycles. MiXCR, run by TCRdb on the 5' RACE reads, gives a single entry per CDR3 protein. Of about 1,800,000 distinct CDR3 sequences in the sample, about 28% were seen once. This clonotype has just a few counts. This chain links TRBV12-3 or TRBV12-4 with TRBJ2-7, with D possibly matching TRBD1 (5 bases). The material sequenced was blood. The TCR originated in a woman aged 25 to 39 in good health. The CDR3 reads CASSLALARVVYEQYF. As DNA, the CDR3 is TGTGCCAGCAGTTTAGCGCTGGCCAGGGTAGTATACGAGCAGTACTTC.